Listed here are 15 T cell receptor beta chains from one sample, sequenced in a study of cytomegalovirus exposure and HLA in healthy donors. The PCR ran on 60 Vbeta and 13 Jbeta primers. TCRdb keeps only in-frame clones here, not all; method: immunoSEQ multiplex PCR. Counted here are 200,000 or so clones, roughly four fifths occurring once; the ten biggest clones make up approximately 0.092%. The sample taken for sequencing was PBMCs. These receptors were collected from a boy aged 2 to 10 in good health and CMV-seronegative.

V usage is TRBV29-1 and J usage is TRBJ2-5, with D possibly matching TRBD2 (6 bases). CDR3 length equals 12 residues. Germline values: CDR1 SQVTM, CDR2 ANQGSEA. Trimming took 5 bases from V and 5 from J, leaving 12 bases between them. CDR3 nucleotides: TGCAGCGTTTTGGGGGGTGCGGAGACCCAGTACTTC. Translating gives CSVLGGAETQYF.

The rearrangement uses TRBV2 and TRBJ1-4, with a possible D match to TRBD1 (6 bases). Germline CDR1 SNHLY, CDR2 FYNNEI. Trimming left V 8 bases short and J 4 bases short, with 14 bases between. The CDR3 runs to 14 residues. Here the CDR3 reads CASRGARYNEKLFF. CDR3 sequence (DNA): TGTGCCAGCCGGGGGGCTCGATATAATGAAAAACTGTTTTTT.

The genes are TRBV5-1 and TRBJ1-2, with 8 bases fitting TRBD1. CDR1 and CDR2 from the germline V gene are SGHRS and YFSETQ. CDR3 length: 13 amino acids. With 5 bases clipped from V and 0 bases from J, the junction kept 0 bases outside the gene matches. Here the CDR3 reads CASRQGANYGYTF. CDR3 DNA sequence: TGCGCCAGCAGACAGGGGGCTAACTATGGCTACACCTTC.

This chain joins TRBV2 and TRBJ1-6; D is ambiguous. V lost 6 bases to trimming and J lost 9 bases, with 15 bases between them. Germline CDR1 reads SNHLY; CDR2 reads FYNNEI. This CDR3 comprises 14 residues. The CDR3 DNA is TGTGCCAGCAGCCCCGGCTATACGGGTTCACCCCTCCACTTT. It specifies CASSPGYTGSPLHF.

This chain connects TRBV5-1 to TRBJ2-5; 7 bases fit TRBD1. V was pared by 5 bases and J by 1 base, with 5 bases of the junction left unmatched. This CDR3 is 14 amino acids long. Germline V gene lookup returns CDR1 SGHRS and CDR2 YFSETQ. The CDR3 nucleotides are TGCGCCAGCAGTCATGGGACAGCCCAAGAGACCCAGTACTTC. It yields the protein CASSHGTAQETQYF.

This chain connects TRBV6-1 to TRBJ2-5; 7 bases map to TRBD2. CDR1 MNHNS and CDR2 SASEGT come from the germline V gene. V lost 1 base, J lost 4 bases, and 12 bases stayed unmatched. The CDR3 covers 17 residues. The CDR3 here is CASSEGGGSGLGETQYF. CDR3 DNA sequence: TGTGCCAGCAGTGAAGGCGGGGGTTCGGGGTTGGGAGAGACCCAGTACTTC.

J is TRBJ2-7 and V is TRBV6-6; 9 nucleotides line up with TRBD1. The CDR3 is made up of 15 amino acids. Germline CDR1 is MNHNY and CDR2 is SVGAGI (reference sequence). V was clipped by 1 base and J by 3 bases; unmatched bases: 4. CDR3 DNA: TGTGCCAGCAGTTACTACCCGACAGGGGGCTACGAGCAGTACTTC. It translates to CASSYYPTGGYEQYF.

The V gene is TRBV18, the J gene TRBJ1-1, with D maybe TRBD1 (6 bases). This CDR3 has 14 residues. V shed 6 bases and J shed 8 bases, with 19 bases lying between them. Germline CDR1 KGHSH, CDR2 LQKENI. The CDR3 coding sequence is TGTGCCAGCTCCCCCGGACAGACGTCAGAAGAAGCTTTCTTT. Encoded protein: CASSPGQTSEEAFF.

The chain recombines TRBV6-6 with TRBJ2-7; 12 nucleotides agree with TRBD2. Germline V gene lookup returns CDR1 MNHNY and CDR2 SVGAGI (reference sequence). J lost 2 bases, V lost 6 bases, and 2 bases had no gene match. The CDR3 is 14 residues long. CDR3 DNA sequence: TGTGCCAGCAGAAGACTAGCGGGGGCCTACGAGCAGTACTTC. It codes for CASRRLAGAYEQYF.

This chain links TRBV12-5 with TRBJ1-1, with TRBD1 identical over 10 bases. Unmatched junction bases numbered 7, after V lost 7 bases and J lost 8 bases. This CDR3 comprises 13 residues. The germline V gene has CDR1 LGHNT and CDR2 FRNRAP. The CDR3 here is CASVDRGLIEAFF. CDR3 nucleotides: TGTGCTAGTGTCGACAGGGGGCTTATCGAAGCTTTCTTT.

The chain combines TRBV4-3 with TRBJ2-1, with D tentatively TRBD2 (7 bases). CDR1 LGHNA and CDR2 YSLEER come from the germline V gene. The CDR3 contains 17 residues. V dropped 0 bases and J dropped 3 bases, with 15 bases sitting between them. The CDR3 sequence: CASSQDLGGGIYNEQFF. Written as DNA, the CDR3 is TGCGCCAGCAGCCAAGATCTGGGGGGGGGCATCTACAATGAGCAGTTCTTC.

This clone showed up just once. V gene TRBV7-3 combines with J gene TRBJ2-2, with 12 bases fitting TRBD2. Germline loops: CDR1 SGHTA, CDR2 FQGTGA. The CDR3 runs to 17 residues. The V segment lost 5 bases and the J segment 0 bases; nucleotides outside the gene matches: 4. The CDR3, as DNA: TGTGCCAGCAGCCCTGGACTAGCGGGGTCGAACACCGGGGAGCTGTTTTTT. Its translation: CASSPGLAGSNTGELFF.

The CDR3 region is CASSVVGGGYTF. CDR3 DNA: TGTGCCAGCAGCGTAGTAGGCGGTGGCTACACCTTC. The chain recombines TRBV9 with TRBJ1-2, with no clear D. The CDR3 runs to 12 residues. Germline V CDR1 and CDR2: SGDLS, YYNGEE. The V gene lost 0 bases and the J gene lost 7 bases, with 7 bases spanning the gap.

This chain joins TRBV6-1 and TRBJ2-3, with D possibly matching TRBD1 (6 bases). V lost 8 bases and J 1 base, leaving 10 bases between the germline ends. The CDR3 length is 13 residues. Germline V lookup: CDR1 MNHNS, CDR2 SASEGT. The CDR3 DNA reads TGTGCCAGCGAGTACAGGGGCACAGATACGCAGTATTTT. This encodes CASEYRGTDTQYF.

J is TRBJ2-1 and V is TRBV27, with TRBD2 matching over 7 bases. The CDR3 extends over 18 amino acids. The germline CDR1 and CDR2 sequences are MNHEY and SMNVEV (reference sequence). V shed 5 bases, J shed 0 bases, and the junction held 13 bases outside the gene matches. The CDR3 region is CASSLGGAGTSSYNEQFF. The CDR3 DNA reads TGTGCCAGCAGTCTGGGGGGAGCGGGGACGTCCTCCTACAATGAGCAGTTCTTC.